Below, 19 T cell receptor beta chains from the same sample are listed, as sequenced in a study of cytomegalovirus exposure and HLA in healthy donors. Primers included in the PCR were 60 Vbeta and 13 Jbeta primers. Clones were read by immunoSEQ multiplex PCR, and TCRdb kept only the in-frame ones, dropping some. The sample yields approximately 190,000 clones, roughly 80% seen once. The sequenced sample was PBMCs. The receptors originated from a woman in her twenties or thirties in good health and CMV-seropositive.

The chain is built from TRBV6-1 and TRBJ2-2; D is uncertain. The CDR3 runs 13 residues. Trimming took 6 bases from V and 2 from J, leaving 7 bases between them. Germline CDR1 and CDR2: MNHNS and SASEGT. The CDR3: CASRATNTGELFF. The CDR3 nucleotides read TGTGCCAGCAGAGCGACCAACACCGGGGAGCTGTTTTTT.

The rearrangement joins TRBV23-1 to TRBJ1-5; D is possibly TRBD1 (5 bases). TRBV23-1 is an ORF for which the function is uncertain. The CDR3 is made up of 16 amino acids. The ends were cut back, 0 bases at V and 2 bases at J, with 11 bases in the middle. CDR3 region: CASSQSSGVRNQPQHF. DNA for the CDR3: TGCGCCAGCAGTCAATCATCGGGGGTACGCAATCAGCCCCAGCATTTT.

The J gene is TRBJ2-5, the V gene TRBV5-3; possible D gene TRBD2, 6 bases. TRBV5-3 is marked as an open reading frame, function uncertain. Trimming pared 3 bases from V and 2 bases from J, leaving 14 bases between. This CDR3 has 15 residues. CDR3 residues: CARSSLRDDQETQYF. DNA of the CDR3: TGTGCCAGAAGCTCTCTGCGGGACGATCAAGAGACCCAGTACTTC.

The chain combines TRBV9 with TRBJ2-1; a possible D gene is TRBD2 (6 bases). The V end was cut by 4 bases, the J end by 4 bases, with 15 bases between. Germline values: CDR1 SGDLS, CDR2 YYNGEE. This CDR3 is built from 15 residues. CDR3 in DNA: TGTGCCAGCAGCCGAGGCGGGGCGCTATACAATGAGCAGTTCTTC. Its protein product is CASSRGGALYNEQFF.

DNA of the CDR3: TGCGCCAGCAGCTTGGCGGCCGGGACAGGCTACGAGCAGTACTTC. It encodes CASSLAAGTGYEQYF. V and J are TRBV5-1 and TRBJ2-7, with TRBD1 matching over 8 bases. CDR1 is SGHRS and CDR2 is YFSETQ in the germline V gene. Trimming at V came to 0 bases and at J to 3 bases, leaving 5 bases not matched to a gene. This CDR3 has 15 amino acids.

For the CDR3, the DNA is TGTGCCAGCAGCCCCCGGACTAGCGGGACTTCCTACGAGCAGTACTTC. It specifies CASSPRTSGTSYEQYF. The V call is TRBV11-2, the J call TRBJ2-7; 12 nucleotides line up with TRBD2. The CDR3 is 16 residues long. Germline loops: CDR1 SGHAT, CDR2 FQNNGV. The trim removed 5 bases at V and 1 base at J, leaving 6 bases unmatched.

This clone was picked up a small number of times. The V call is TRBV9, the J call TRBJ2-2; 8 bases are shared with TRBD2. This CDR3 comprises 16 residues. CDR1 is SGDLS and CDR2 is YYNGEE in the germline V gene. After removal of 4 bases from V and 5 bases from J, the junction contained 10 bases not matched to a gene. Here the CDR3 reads CASSRGGPLGTGELFF. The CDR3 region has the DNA TGTGCCAGCAGCCGGGGGGGTCCTTTGGGTACCGGGGAGCTGTTTTTT. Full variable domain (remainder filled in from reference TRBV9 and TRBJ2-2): DSGVTQTPKHLITATGQRVTLRCSPRSGDLSVYWYQQSLDQGLQFLIQYYNGEERAKGNILERFSAQQFPDLHSELNLSSLELGDSALYFCASSRGGPLGTGELFFGEGSRLTVL.

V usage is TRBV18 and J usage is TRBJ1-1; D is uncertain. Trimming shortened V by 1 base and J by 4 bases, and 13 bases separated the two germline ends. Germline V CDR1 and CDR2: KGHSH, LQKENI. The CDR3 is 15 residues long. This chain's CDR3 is CASSPQGGWSTEAFF. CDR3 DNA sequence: TGTGCCAGCTCACCACAAGGAGGGTGGAGCACTGAAGCTTTCTTT.

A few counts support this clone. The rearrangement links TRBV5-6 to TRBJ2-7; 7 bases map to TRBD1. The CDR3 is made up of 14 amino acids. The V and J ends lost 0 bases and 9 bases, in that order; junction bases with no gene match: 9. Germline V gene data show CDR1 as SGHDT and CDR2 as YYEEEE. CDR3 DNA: TGTGCCAGCAGCTTGGACGACAGGGTGATGAGGCAGTACTTC. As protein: CASSLDDRVMRQYF.

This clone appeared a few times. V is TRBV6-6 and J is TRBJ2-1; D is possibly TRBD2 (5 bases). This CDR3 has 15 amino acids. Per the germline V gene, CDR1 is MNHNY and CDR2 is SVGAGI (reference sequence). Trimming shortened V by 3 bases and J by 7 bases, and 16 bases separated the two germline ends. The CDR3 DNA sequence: TGTGCCAGCAGTTATCGGGTCGCAACGGGGAATGAGCAGTTCTTC. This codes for CASSYRVATGNEQFF.

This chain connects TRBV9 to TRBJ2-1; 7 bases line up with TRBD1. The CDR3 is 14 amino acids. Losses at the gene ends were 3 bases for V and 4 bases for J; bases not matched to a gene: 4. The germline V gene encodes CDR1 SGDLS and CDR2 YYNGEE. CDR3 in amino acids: CASSAGTAYNEQFF. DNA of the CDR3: TGTGCCAGCAGCGCCGGGACAGCATACAATGAGCAGTTCTTC. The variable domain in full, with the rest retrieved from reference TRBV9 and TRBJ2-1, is DSGVTQTPKHLITATGQRVTLRCSPRSGDLSVYWYQQSLDQGLQFLIQYYNGEERAKGNILERFSAQQFPDLHSELNLSSLELGDSALYFCASSAGTAYNEQFFGPGTRLTVL.

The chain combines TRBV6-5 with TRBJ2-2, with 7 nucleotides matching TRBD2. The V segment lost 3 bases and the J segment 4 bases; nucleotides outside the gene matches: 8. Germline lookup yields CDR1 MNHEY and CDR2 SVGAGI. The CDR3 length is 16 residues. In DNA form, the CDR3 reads TGTGCCAGCAGTTATAGGCTAGCGGTGCGCACCGGGGAGCTGTTTTTT. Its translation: CASSYRLAVRTGELFF.

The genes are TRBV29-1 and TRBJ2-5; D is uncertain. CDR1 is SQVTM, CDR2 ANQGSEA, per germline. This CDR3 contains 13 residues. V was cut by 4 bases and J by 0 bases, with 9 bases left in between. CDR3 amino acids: CSVVVRYQETQYF. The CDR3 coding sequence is TGCAGCGTTGTCGTCAGGTACCAAGAGACCCAGTACTTC.

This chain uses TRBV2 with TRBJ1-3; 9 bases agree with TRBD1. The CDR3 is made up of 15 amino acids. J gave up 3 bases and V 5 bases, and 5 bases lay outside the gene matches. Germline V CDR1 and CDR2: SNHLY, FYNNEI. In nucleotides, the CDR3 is TGTGCCAGCAGTTCACAGGGGGCCTATGGAAACACCATATATTTT. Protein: CASSSQGAYGNTIYF. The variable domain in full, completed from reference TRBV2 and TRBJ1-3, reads EPEVTQTPSHQVTQMGQEVILRCVPISNHLYFYWYRQILGQKVEFLVSFYNNEISEKSEIFDDQFSVERPDGSNFTLKIRSTKLEDSAMYFCASSSQGAYGNTIYFGEGSWLTVV.

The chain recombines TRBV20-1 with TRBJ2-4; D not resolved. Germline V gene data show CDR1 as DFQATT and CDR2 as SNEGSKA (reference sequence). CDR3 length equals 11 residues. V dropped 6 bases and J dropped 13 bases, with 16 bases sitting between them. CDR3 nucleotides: TGCAGTGCCCCTAAAGCCCCTTTACAGTACTTC. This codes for CSAPKAPLQYF.

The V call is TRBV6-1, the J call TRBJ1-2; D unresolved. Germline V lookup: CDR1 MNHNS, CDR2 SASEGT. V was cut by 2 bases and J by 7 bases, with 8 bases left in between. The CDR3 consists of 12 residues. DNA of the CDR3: TGTGCCAGCAGTGAATTACTTTGTGGCTACACCTTC. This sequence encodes CASSELLCGYTF.

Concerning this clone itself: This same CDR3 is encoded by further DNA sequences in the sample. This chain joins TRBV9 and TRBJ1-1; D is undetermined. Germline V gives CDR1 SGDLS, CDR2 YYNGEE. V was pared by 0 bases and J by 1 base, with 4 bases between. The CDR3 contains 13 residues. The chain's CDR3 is CASSVGRNTEAFF. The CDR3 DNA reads TGTGCCAGCAGCGTAGGCAGGAACACTGAAGCTTTCTTT. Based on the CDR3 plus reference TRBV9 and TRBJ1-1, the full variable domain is DSGVTQTPKHLITATGQRVTLRCSPRSGDLSVYWYQQSLDQGLQFLIQYYNGEERAKGNILERFSAQQFPDLHSELNLSSLELGDSALYFCASSVGRNTEAFFGQGTRLTVV.

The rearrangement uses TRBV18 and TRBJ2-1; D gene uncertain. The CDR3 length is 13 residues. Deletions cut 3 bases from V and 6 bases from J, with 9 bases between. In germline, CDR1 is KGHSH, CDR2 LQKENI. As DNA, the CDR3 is TGTGCCAGCTCACCCGGGTTGCGCAATGAGCAGTTCTTC. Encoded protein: CASSPGLRNEQFF.

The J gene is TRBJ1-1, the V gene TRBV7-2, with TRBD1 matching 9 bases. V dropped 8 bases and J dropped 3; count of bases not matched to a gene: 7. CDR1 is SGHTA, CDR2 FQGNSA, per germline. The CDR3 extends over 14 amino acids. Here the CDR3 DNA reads TGTGCCAGCGGAGACAGGGGGGAGTACACTGAAGCTTTCTTT. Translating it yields CASGDRGEYTEAFF.